This record covers a single T cell receptor beta chain. The antigen is undetermined. The data stem from a study of cytomegalovirus exposure and HLA in healthy donors. Turning to the study itself: Of the donors genotyped, several hundred in all, about 76% fell in the Caucasian-associated ancestry cluster.

General study findings and limits: The likely origin of a cluster of highly shared sequence variants was a sequencing artifact.

Losses at the gene ends were 5 bases for V and 2 bases for J; bases not matched to a gene: 1. There are 15 residues in the CDR3. CDR1 is MNHEY, CDR2 SVGAGI, per germline. Use of 60 Vbeta and 13 Jbeta primers characterized the PCR. Data came from immunoSEQ multiplex PCR; TCRdb stores just in-frame clones and leaves some out. The profile shows 190,000 or so clones, roughly four fifths of them singletons. The J gene is TRBJ2-1, the V gene TRBV6-5, with 12 bases identical to TRBD2. This clonotype originated in a man aged 50-59 years in good health and CMV-seronegative. The sample comprised PBMCs. CDR3 region: CASSRTSGAYNEQFF. For the CDR3, the DNA is TGTGCCAGCAGTCGGACTAGCGGGGCCTACAATGAGCAGTTCTTC.